This TCR beta chain was obtained from a study of OX40 agonist ivuxolimab in advanced cancers. For the study at large: Ivuxolimab is an agonistic anti-OX40 (CD134) antibody, and patients were treated with it. Partial responses were seen in three patients, one with hepatocellular carcinoma and two with cutaneous melanoma.

Sequencing was performed with immunoSEQ multiplex PCR; in TCRdb, only in-frame clones are kept and a portion is missing. The sample lists about 63,000 clones; 80% to 90% were seen once. The germline V gene has CDR1 LNHDA and CDR2 SQIVND (reference sequence). Germline trimming cut 2 bases from V and 0 bases from J; bases unmatched to any gene: 5. The CDR3 is made up of 16 amino acids. Patients were excluded for autoimmune disease history or systemic immunosuppression. This clone has only one observation. V usage is TRBV19 and J usage is TRBJ2-7; 9 bases map to TRBD2. The sample consisted of CD4+ or CD8+ T cells sorted from blood, taken in a trial of the OX40 agonist ivuxolimab. This TCR came from an adult with an advanced solid tumor such as melanoma, head and neck, liver or kidney cancer. CDR3 sequence reads: CASSIRASGNSYEQYF. CDR3 nucleotide sequence: TGTGCCAGTAGTATAAGGGCTAGCGGGAACTCCTACGAGCAGTACTTC.